This T cell receptor (beta chain) was captured in a study of CXCR3-negative and CXCR3-positive naive CD8 T cells. At the level of the study: Each library gave roughly 1.5 +/- 0.3 million of approximately 150 million TRB reads.

Germline lookup yields CDR1 SGHVS and CDR2 FNYEAQ. The CDR3 loop spans 12 amino acids. Concerning this clonotype: What it recognizes is unknown.

Findings and limits, study-wide: CXCR3-positive naive cells carried more hydrophobic TRB CDR3s than CXCR3-negative ones.

5' RACE with UMI labels generated the TRB cDNA libraries. TCRdb reprocessed the 5' RACE reads, keeping one entry per CDR3 protein, no DNA. The table for this sample gives more than 100,000 distinct CDR3 sequences. The sample taken for sequencing was naive CXCR3+ CD8+ T cells from blood. Subset defined: CD45RO-CCR7+CD27+CD95- naive CD8+ T cells expressing CXCR3 (TNR3+). The rearrangement joins TRBV7-6 to TRBJ2-7; TCRdb indicates TRBD1, and absent DNA this call remains unverified. This receptor was taken from a human donor in good health. Some clones in this sample may be carry-over from other donors' samples. Here the CDR3 reads CASSQGAYEQYF.